A selection of T cell receptor beta chains follows, all from one sample in a study of control samples from healthy donors and cancer patients. Clones were sequenced by immunoSEQ multiplex PCR, and TCRdb holds only the in-frame ones, with some missing. The table includes some 71,000 clones, about nine tenths detected once. The material sequenced was PBMCs. Receptors were obtained from a woman in her forties or fifties with colorectal cancer. The CDR3 runs from the conserved cysteine through the conserved F or W. Where a row states a size, it is once, few, many or the class of an expanded clone; other rows omit it.

v_call clone_size cdr3_aa
TRBV6-1 NA CASSEAGTDEKLFF
TRBV3-1/TRBV3-2 NA CASSQDWTVQEPQYF
TRBV19 once CASSILARGNTIYF
TRBV5-8 NA CASSFTVNTEAFF
TRBV10-3 NA CAISDGPTRNTEAFF
TRBV28 NA CASSMFAHKRVPGTDTQYF
TRBV3-1/TRBV3-2 once CASAAEATEAFF
TRBV2 NA CASSEGGSPRETQYF
TRBV19 NA CASSISGFLLVTEAFF
TRBV7-9 once CASSLNSNEKLFF
TRBV5-1 NA CASSLEGGADTQYF
TRBV5-6 NA CASSLAAGLFTEAFF
TRBV7-9 NA CASSTRTDGNTIYF
TRBV2 few CASSGASGGANTGELFF
TRBV27 few CASSFGRGRSRLLGEQYF
TRBV6-1 NA CASSEALLATSDTQYF
TRBV7-8 NA CASSSDRGQKYGYTF
TRBV6-5 NA CASTLIDTQYF
TRBV5-1 NA CASRTSADEQFF
TRBV3-1/TRBV3-2 NA CASSQDLGQASYGYTF
TRBV28 NA CASSLSQDNEKLFF
TRBV5-6 NA CASSRRVIGYEQYF
TRBV5-8 NA CASSLEPQGRSPLHF
TRBV27 NA CASRPTGGDSSTDTQYF
TRBV10-1 few CASSESGSSGNTIYF
TRBV10-1 NA CASSDTGLLWFF
TRBV30 NA CAWSVRGYGYTF
TRBV7-8 NA CASSLNGLGLPIPNEQFF
TRBV19 NA CASSMGSWPGANVLTF
TRBV2 few CASSEMWISGYTF
TRBV27 NA CASNSLRPSGTGSYEQYF
TRBV7-3 NA CASSLSGGTEAFF
TRBV5-8 NA CASSFEGTDTQYF
TRBV12-3/TRBV12-4 NA CASSFPHQGYTF